This TCR beta chain was captured by sequencing in a study of cytomegalovirus exposure and HLA in healthy donors. Turning to the study itself: From HLA-typed donors, an early data release held about 85 million unique TCRs.

Note on this clone: Antigen: not known.

Primers for the PCR totalled 60 Vbeta and 13 Jbeta. Sequenced by immunoSEQ multiplex PCR; TCRdb stores in-frame clones only, minus some. The sample contains about 130,000 clones, approximately 80% of which appear only once. Points from the study as a whole: Later, an analysis found that common viral pathogens appeared to be linked with several of the most significant clusters.

As for the donors, each was a healthy bone marrow donor. Germline CDR1 is LNHDA and CDR2 is SQIVND (reference sequence). This CDR3 has 14 residues. V gave up 7 bases and J gave up 6 bases, with 18 bases separating them. The rearrangement links TRBV19 to TRBJ1-1; maybe TRBD1 (6 bases). The sample was PBMCs. This sequence originates from a female donor in good health and CMV-seropositive. The CDR3: CASISSGDVAEAFF. The CDR3, as DNA: TGTGCCAGTATTAGTTCAGGGGATGTCGCTGAAGCTTTCTTT.